A single sample is the source of the 9 T cell receptor beta chains below, sequenced in a study of T-cell reconstitution after alpha-beta-depleted transplantation in children. Construction of the TCRbeta library involved unique molecular identifiers. TCRdb reanalysed the PCR reads using MiXCR and keeps one entry per CDR3 protein. The sample holds nearly 400,000 distinct CDR3 sequences, just over 20% seen once. Sequencing was performed on PBMCs from the stem cell graft donor, taken from the stem cell graft. These receptor sequences come from a human donor who donated a stem cell graft to a child with acute myeloid leukemia.

This clonotype has a handful of counts. This chain uses TRBV25-1 with TRBJ2-1, with TRBD2 as a possible D gene (7 bases). The CDR3 has 16 residues. From germline, CDR1 is MGHDK and CDR2 SYGVNS. With 0 bases removed from V and 2 bases from J, the gap between germline ends came to 11 bases. The CDR3 sequence is CASSEYGGGPYNEQFF. As DNA, the CDR3 is TGTGCCAGCAGTGAATATGGGGGGGGCCCCTACAATGAGCAGTTCTTC.

This clonotype has only a few counts. The rearrangement links TRBV18 to TRBJ2-6; D possibly corresponds to TRBD1 (5 bases). V gave up 6 bases and J gave up 2 bases, with 11 bases separating them. The germline V gene encodes CDR1 KGHSH and CDR2 LQKENI. CDR3 length: 15 amino acids. CDR3 coding DNA: TGTGCCAGCTCGGAGTCCAGGGCTGGGGCCAACGTCCTGACTTTC. Protein sequence: CASSESRAGANVLTF.

The chain carries TRBV7-9 and TRBJ2-3, with 7 bases lining up with TRBD2. Germline lookup yields CDR1 SEHNR and CDR2 FQNEAQ (reference sequence). J gave up 8 bases and V 4 bases, and 9 bases lay outside the gene matches. This CDR3 is 14 amino acids long. CDR3 nucleotides: TGTGCCAGCAGCTCCGGACTAGTAGACGCTACGCAGTATTTT. This translates into CASSSGLVDATQYF.

This clonotype was seen more than once but under ten times. The chain recombines TRBV9 with TRBJ2-7; 7 bases are a match to TRBD2. Germline lookup yields CDR1 SGDLS and CDR2 YYNGEE. The trim removed 2 bases at V and 0 bases at J, leaving 2 bases unmatched. This CDR3 has 14 amino acids. CDR3: CASSVSGGSYEQYF. Written as DNA, the CDR3 is TGTGCCAGCAGCGTTTCGGGAGGCTCCTACGAGCAGTACTTC.

V is TRBV10-3 and J is TRBJ2-3; 8 bases map to TRBD2. This CDR3 region has 16 residues. The germline V gene encodes CDR1 ENHRY and CDR2 SYGVKD. Losses at the gene ends were 0 bases for V and 5 bases for J; bases not matched to a gene: 7. The CDR3 DNA sequence: TGTGCCATCAGTGAGTCTAGCGGGAAAGTGGGAGATACGCAGTATTTT. Protein sequence: CAISESSGKVGDTQYF.

This clonotype appeared many times. The chain has TRBV29-1 and TRBJ2-2, with 8 bases fitting TRBD2. Germline lookup yields CDR1 SQVTM and CDR2 ANQGSEA. The CDR3 spans 14 residues. This chain's CDR3 is CSVSPGLGPAELFF. The CDR3 DNA reads TGCAGTGTTAGTCCGGGACTAGGCCCCGCTGAGCTGTTTTTT.

This clonotype was detected a few times. The chain is built from TRBV7-6 and TRBJ2-5, with 10 bases aligning to TRBD2. The junction had 10 bases not matched to a gene; V was cut back by 5 bases and J by 1 base. This CDR3 spans 17 amino acids. In germline, CDR1 is SGHVS, CDR2 FNYEAQ. CDR3 bases: TGTGCCAGCAGCGCCCCGGGACTAGCGAAAATCCAAGAGACCCAGTACTTC. This translates into CASSAPGLAKIQETQYF.

The V call is TRBV12-3 or TRBV12-4, the J call TRBJ1-6; tentatively, D is TRBD1 (5 bases). V was cut by 3 bases and J by 9 bases, with 15 bases left in between. The CDR3 extends over 15 amino acids. In nucleotides, the CDR3 is TGTGCCAGCAGTTTTGGGACGGGGAGCGGTTCACCCCTCCACTTT. It specifies CASSFGTGSGSPLHF.

V is TRBV27 and J is TRBJ2-7, with D maybe TRBD1 (5 bases). The CDR3 has 14 residues. The germline V and J ends were trimmed by 5 bases and 5 bases, with 16 bases remaining between them. In germline, CDR1 is MNHEY, CDR2 SMNVEV (reference sequence). The chain's CDR3 is CASSPISRRDEQYF. The CDR3 nucleotides read TGTGCCAGCAGTCCTATCTCGCGCAGGGACGAGCAGTACTTC.